Listed here is a single TCR beta chain. In the original workflow: Estimation of nucleated cell counts was performed using reference gene primer amplification. Repertoires were generated with immunoSEQ multiplex PCR, while TCRdb's copy carries only in-frame clones and drops some. V and J calls and clone size are as listed in that table; D and trimming were resolved from the DNA. Altogether about 220,000 clones are present, approximately 82% being singletons, with the ten largest covering over 12%. Germline CDR1 reads MNHEY; CDR2 reads SMNVEV (reference sequence). The trim removed 6 bases at V and 6 bases at J, leaving 7 bases unmatched. CDR3 length: 13 amino acids. The data originate from a study of blood T cell repertoires in COVID-19. Background on the study: Sample material is recorded as cDNA or gDNA derived from T cells, B-cell-depleted T cells, or PBMCs.

What was sequenced was PBMCs or T cells enriched from blood (not recorded which). V gene TRBV27 combines with J gene TRBJ2-7; 8 bases are shared with TRBD1. The clonotype comes from a man between 40 and 49 years old who had recovered from COVID-19. CDR3 nucleotides: TGTGCCAGCAGCGGACAGGGATTTGGCGAGCAGTACTTC. It encodes CASSGQGFGEQYF.